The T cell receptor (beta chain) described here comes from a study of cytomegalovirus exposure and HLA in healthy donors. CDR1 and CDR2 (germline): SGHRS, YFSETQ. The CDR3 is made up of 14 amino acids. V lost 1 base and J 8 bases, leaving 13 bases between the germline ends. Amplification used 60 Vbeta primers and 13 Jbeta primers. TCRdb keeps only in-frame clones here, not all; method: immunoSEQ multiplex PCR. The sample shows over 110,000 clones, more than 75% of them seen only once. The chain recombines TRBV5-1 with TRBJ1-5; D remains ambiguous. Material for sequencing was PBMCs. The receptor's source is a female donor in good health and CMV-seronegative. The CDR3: CASSLIGSGEPQHF. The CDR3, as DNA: TGCGCCAGCAGCTTGATCGGGTCCGGGGAGCCCCAGCATTTT.